Each of the 18 T cell receptor beta chains below was sequenced from the same sample in a study of cytomegalovirus exposure and HLA in healthy donors. The PCR contained 60 Vbeta and 13 Jbeta primers. TCRdb keeps only in-frame clones here, not all; method: immunoSEQ multiplex PCR. Of 43,000 or so clones in the sample, roughly 77% were seen once. Specimen: PBMCs. Receptors were obtained from a man aged 30 to 45 in good health and CMV-seronegative.

The chain combines TRBV4-3 with TRBJ2-3; 11 bases map to TRBD2. The CDR3 is 16 residues long. Germline V lookup: CDR1 LGHNA, CDR2 YSLEER. After removal of 5 bases from V and 2 bases from J, the junction contained 6 bases not matched to a gene. The DNA for the CDR3 is TGCGCCAGCAGCGAACTAGCGGGAGCCGACACAGATACGCAGTATTTT. It yields the protein CASSELAGADTDTQYF.

The rearrangement links TRBV6-5 to TRBJ2-1, with D possibly being TRBD2 (6 bases). Trimming took off 5 bases at V and 0 bases at J, with 11 bases between the two ends. The V gene's germline CDR1 is MNHEY and CDR2 SVGAGI. CDR3 length: 15 amino acids. CDR3 nucleotide sequence: TGTGCCAGCAGTCAATTAGCGGCCTCCTACAATGAGCAGTTCTTC. Amino acid sequence: CASSQLAASYNEQFF.

V gene TRBV4-3 combines with J gene TRBJ2-3, with D perhaps matching TRBD1 (5 bases). Deletions cut 0 bases from V and 5 bases from J, with 12 bases between. Germline V lookup: CDR1 LGHNA, CDR2 YSLEER. The CDR3 contains 15 residues. The CDR3 coding sequence is TGCGCCAGCAGCCAAGATATGAGGCAGGGAGATACGCAGTATTTT. This codes for CASSQDMRQGDTQYF.

V usage is TRBV7-2 and J usage is TRBJ2-3; no clear D gene. This CDR3 spans 13 amino acids. V shed 4 bases and J shed 5 bases, with 10 bases lying between them. Germline V lookup: CDR1 SGHTA, CDR2 FQGNSA. The CDR3 here is CASSSQRLDTQYF. CDR3 nucleotide sequence: TGTGCCAGCAGCTCCCAGAGGCTAGATACGCAGTATTTT.

The chain couples TRBV29-1 to TRBJ2-7; 12 bases are a match to TRBD2. The CDR3 contains 15 residues. Germline-derived CDR1 and CDR2 are SQVTM and ANQGSEA. The junction had 5 bases not matched to a gene; V was cut back by 5 bases and J by 0 bases. CDR3 sequence: CSVQGLAGSSYEQYF. CDR3 in DNA: TGCAGCGTTCAAGGACTAGCGGGGAGCTCCTACGAGCAGTACTTC.

The chain links TRBV4-2 to TRBJ1-2, with TRBD1 identical over 7 bases. CDR1 LGHNA and CDR2 YNFKEQ come from the germline V gene. The trim removed 4 bases at V and 3 bases at J, leaving 20 bases unmatched. This CDR3 comprises 19 residues. CDR3 sequence reads: CASSPLIGTAGGSYYGYTF. CDR3 nucleotides: TGTGCCAGCAGCCCCCTGATAGGGACAGCCGGGGGTAGCTACTATGGCTACACCTTC.

The V call is TRBV5-4, the J call TRBJ2-5; tentatively, D is TRBD2 (6 bases). CDR3 length: 14 residues. The germline V gene encodes CDR1 SGHNT and CDR2 YYREEE (reference sequence). Trimming cost V 2 bases and J 4 bases, with 12 bases left between them. Here the CDR3 reads CASSLGGPVETQYF. CDR3 bases: TGTGCCAGCAGCTTAGGAGGGCCAGTAGAGACCCAGTACTTC.

The rearrangement uses TRBV7-2 and TRBJ1-4; weak D call: TRBD1 (6 bases). The ends were cut back, 2 bases at V and 7 bases at J, with 11 bases in the middle. The CDR3 contains 14 residues. CDR1 is SGHTA, CDR2 FQGNSA, per germline. CDR3 protein: CASSLSRTVEKLFF. Here the CDR3 DNA reads TGTGCCAGCAGCTTAAGCCGGACAGTTGAAAAACTGTTTTTT.

This chain links TRBV5-1 with TRBJ2-3, with a weak D call TRBD2 (5 bases). Germline V gene lookup returns CDR1 SGHRS and CDR2 YFSETQ. The CDR3 totals 13 residues. The V end was cut by 2 bases, the J end by 5 bases, with 9 bases between. CDR3 DNA sequence: TGCGCCAGCAGCTTAGAGGGTGGAGATACGCAGTATTTT. It translates to CASSLEGGDTQYF.

This clone was counted between two and nine times. V is TRBV5-1 and J is TRBJ1-1; TRBD1 matches at 7 bases. Germline V gives CDR1 SGHRS, CDR2 YFSETQ. The CDR3 contains 16 residues. V trimming: 3 bases; J trimming: 0 bases; junction bases outside the gene matches: 8. The CDR3, as DNA: TGCGCCAGCAGCTCCCGGGACAGAGACATGAACACTGAAGCTTTCTTT. Residues: CASSSRDRDMNTEAFF.

The chain links TRBV7-9 to TRBJ2-5; D might be TRBD1 (6 bases). V was trimmed by 5 bases and J by 4 bases, leaving 14 bases between them. Germline CDR1 and CDR2: SEHNR and FQNEAQ (reference sequence). The CDR3 is 14 amino acids. Here the CDR3 reads CASSPGQKRETQYF. The CDR3, as DNA: TGTGCCAGCAGCCCTGGACAGAAGAGAGAGACCCAGTACTTC.

The V and J genes are TRBV7-7 and TRBJ2-1, with 16 bases fitting TRBD2. Germline V gene lookup returns CDR1 SSHAT and CDR2 FNYEAQ (reference sequence). The CDR3 contains 16 residues. Germline trimming cut 5 bases from V and 5 bases from J; bases unmatched to any gene: 3. CDR3 sequence reads: CASSQGLAGGDNEQFF. The CDR3 bases are TGTGCCAGCAGCCAGGGACTAGCGGGAGGGGACAATGAGCAGTTCTTC.

The chain has TRBV7-8 and TRBJ1-5; 8 bases line up with TRBD1. V dropped 5 bases and J dropped 1; count of bases not matched to a gene: 4. The CDR3 consists of 15 residues. Germline assignment: CDR1 SGHVS and CDR2 FQNEAQ. This CDR3 is CASSRDRRSNQPQHF. The CDR3 region has the DNA TGTGCCAGCAGCCGGGACAGGAGAAGCAATCAGCCCCAGCATTTT.

CDR3 DNA sequence: TGTGCCAGCAGCTCCATGGGGGCCACCTACGAGCAGTACTTC. Its translation: CASSSMGATYEQYF. This chain links TRBV7-9 with TRBJ2-7; TRBD1 might be the D (6 bases). Germline V gene sequence: CDR1 SEHNR, CDR2 FQNEAQ (reference sequence). The CDR3 has 14 amino acids. V lost 4 bases and J lost 2, with 12 bases in between.

This clone was counted once. The V and J genes are TRBV5-8 and TRBJ1-5; D is uncertain. Germline V CDR1 and CDR2: SGHTS, YDEGEE. The V end was cut by 0 bases, the J end by 5 bases, with 12 bases between. The CDR3 spans 15 residues. For the CDR3, the DNA is TGTGCCAGCAGCTTGGGGACTAGTGTGGATCAGCCCCAGCATTTT. This gives the protein CASSLGTSVDQPQHF.

The chain employs TRBV27 and TRBJ2-1; 15 bases agree with TRBD2. Germline CDR1 and CDR2: MNHEY and SMNVEV (reference sequence). The CDR3 runs 16 residues. V dropped 7 bases and J dropped 9; count of bases not matched to a gene: 10. CDR3 in DNA: TGTGCCAGCATCGACAGCCCGGGACTAGCGGGAGGTGAGCAGTTCTTC. As protein: CASIDSPGLAGGEQFF.

V usage is TRBV10-3 and J usage is TRBJ2-7, with D perhaps TRBD2 (6 bases). CDR3 length: 18 residues. CDR1 and CDR2 from the germline V gene are ENHRY and SYGVKD. V was pared by 3 bases and J by 2 bases, with 23 bases between. CDR3: CAISETPRSAGTTYEQYF. The CDR3 nucleotides are TGTGCCATCAGTGAAACCCCTCGGTCAGCGGGCACCACCTACGAGCAGTACTTC.

This chain uses TRBV9 with TRBJ2-6; D is perhaps TRBD2 (5 bases). With 0 bases removed from V and 0 bases from J, the gap between germline ends came to 13 bases. In germline, CDR1 is SGDLS, CDR2 YYNGEE. The CDR3 is 18 amino acids. The CDR3 is CASSVDGVLSSGANVLTF. CDR3 nucleotide sequence: TGTGCCAGCAGCGTAGACGGGGTTTTGAGCTCTGGGGCCAACGTCCTGACTTTC.